This T cell receptor beta chain was found in a study of T-cell memory formation after mild COVID-19. This CDR3 region has 15 residues. V was pared by 4 bases and J by 6 bases, with 6 bases of the junction left unmatched. Per germline, CDR1 SGHTA and CDR2 FQGNSA. TCRdb independently ran MiXCR on the 5' RACE reads; one entry per CDR3 protein. Found here are about 260,000 distinct CDR3 sequences, around 15% of them singletons; the top ten hold 22%. The TCR comes from a man aged 18 to 35 who had mild COVID-19 (a few samples of this study predate the infection). Cell type and time point are not known. The rearrangement uses TRBV7-2 and TRBJ2-2; 9 positions agree with TRBD1. Sequencing was done on a sample of PBMCs or a T cell subset sorted from them (not recorded which). The CDR3 DNA is TGTGCCAGCAGCTCCCGACAGGGGGAGTCCGGGGAGCTGTTTTTT. Protein product: CASSSRQGESGELFF.